This T cell receptor beta chain was captured in a study of a mutant IDH1 vaccine in newly diagnosed glioma. On the study more broadly: Pretreatment consisted of radiotherapy, temozolomide, or both, with most receiving both.

Of note for this clone: Its antigen is currently unknown.

Study-wide findings and caveats: Of all patients, around 94% showed vaccine-induced immune responses. Pseudoprogression seemed unlinked to shifts in top peripheral T cell clonotypes.

Noted time point: baseline, week 1 (first vaccination visit). The treatment was: pre-vaccination baseline after standard-of-care therapy. Those who donated had recent WHO grade 3 or 4 IDH1-mutant, ATRX-lost astrocytomas. The table came from immunoSEQ multiplex PCR; TCRdb's copy has only in-frame clones and leaves some out. The repertoire holds about 46,000 clones, with 86% as singletons. The sample was PBMCs, taken from a glioma patient treated with radiotherapy, temozolomide or both. This TCR was recovered from a man aged 40-55 years with glioma.

CDR3 sequence: CAISEAGGAAYGYTF. The CDR3 bases are TGTGCCATCAGTGAGGCAGGGGGGGCGGCCTATGGCTACACCTTC. This chain joins TRBV10-3 and TRBJ1-2; 7 positions agree with TRBD1. This CDR3 comprises 15 residues. The germline gives CDR1 ENHRY, CDR2 SYGVKD. V lost 2 bases and J lost 4; bases outside the gene matches: 7.